What follows are 24 T cell receptor delta chains derived from one specimen sequenced in a study of γδ T cells in repeated Plasmodium falciparum infection. Gammadelta T cells were flow-sorted from PBMC into Vgamma9/Vdelta2+ and Vdelta2-negative populations for bulk analysis. TCRdb re-processed the multiplex PCR reads via CATT. The sample contains 70,000 to 95,000 delta-chain clones, more than 1.4% of which appear only once. Material: gamma-delta T cells from blood. The source is a pool of human donors (malaria-infected and uninfected, not separated).

Worth noting for this clone: TCRdb has a much larger clone's protein, which differs at residue 7 from the translation of this DNA, likely because of a read error; what is shown is the protein translated from the DNA. The J gene is TRDJ1, the V gene TRDV2; no clear D. The J gene comes from matching the DNA to germline here; TCRdb lacks it. Trimming removed 3 bases at V and 3 bases at J, with 19 bases between. The CDR3 length is 16 residues. CDR1 is GEAIGNYY, CDR2 EKD, per germline. The CDR3 reads CACDQCCPSKPDKLIF. The CDR3 DNA reads as TGTGCCTGTGACCAATGCTGCCCCTCCAAGCCCGATAAACTCATCTTT.

Regarding this clone: TCRdb's protein for this DNA is that of a much larger clone and differs from the translation at residue 6, likely a read error; the protein shown is the DNA translation. CDR3 amino acids: CACEDSLGPRGADKLIF. Here the CDR3 DNA reads TGTGCCTGTGAAGACTCGCTGGGTCCCAGAGGAGCCGATAAACTCATCTTT. The rearrangement joins TRDV2 to TRDJ1; D is perhaps TRDD3 (5 bases). No J gene was available from TCRdb, and it was assigned here by a germline match of the DNA. The V and J ends lost 4 bases and 3 bases respectively, with 23 bases between them. This CDR3 region has 17 residues. Germline-derived CDR1 and CDR2 are GEAIGNYY and EKD.

To note about this clone: The TCRdb protein, from a much larger clone, departs from this DNA's translation at residue 7, likely by read error; the protein shown derives from the DNA. The chain is built from TRDV1 and TRDJ1; D not resolved. CDR3 length equals 11 residues. Germline V lookup: CDR1 TSWWSYY, CDR2 QGS. V gave up 2 bases and J gave up 6 bases, with 4 bases separating them. The CDR3 here is CALGENHKLIF. As DNA, the CDR3 is TGTGCTCTTGGGGAAAATCATAAACTCATCTTT.

As for this clone: Only one base separates this from a far larger clonotype, so it likely reflects a read error. Different DNA sequences within this sample yield the same CDR3. The chain recombines TRDV1 with TRDJ1; D may be TRDD2 (5 bases). This CDR3 has 17 residues. Germline values: CDR1 TSWWSYY, CDR2 QGS. CDR3 nucleotide sequence: TGTGCTCTTGGGGGACTCTACTTCCCCGGTATCACCGACAAACTCATCTTT. It yields the protein CALGGLYFPGITDKLIF.

A few counts support this clone. A read error likely explains why the TCRdb protein, taken from a much larger clone, differs from this DNA's translation at residue 4; the protein shown is translated from the DNA. The chain links TRDV3 to TRDJ1; 9 bases agree with TRDD3. V shed 3 bases, J shed 4 bases, and the junction held 12 bases outside the gene matches. Germline assignment: CDR1 TVYSNPD and CDR2 GDNSRS (reference sequence). The CDR3 runs 15 residues. The CDR3, as DNA: TGTGCCTTCGAAGCCCAGGGGGGATACCGCGATAAACTCATCTTT. It specifies CAFEAQGGYRDKLIF.

This clone was counted a few times. TCRdb's listed protein matches a much larger clone and diverges from this DNA's translation at residue 12, likely through a read error; the protein shown comes from the DNA. The chain uses TRDV1 and TRDJ1; 12 nucleotides line up with TRDD3. TCRdb is silent on the J gene; assignment here came from matching the DNA to germline. V trimming: 7 bases; J trimming: 1 base; junction bases outside the gene matches: 34. The CDR3 has 25 residues. CDR1 and CDR2 from the germline V gene are TSWWSYY and QGS. CDR3 in amino acids: CALVNRTYRFLCGSGGYGGTDKLIF. DNA for the CDR3: TGTGCTCTTGTAAATCGGACCTACAGATTCCTATGTGGATCTGGGGGATACGGGGGCACCGATAAACTCATCTTT.

This clone came up a few times. A read error is the likely source, as a far larger clone sits one nucleotide away. Other nucleotide sequences from this sample produce the same CDR3. The genes are TRDV1 and TRDJ1; maybe TRDD3 (5 bases). The CDR3 has 21 residues. V lost 0 bases and J lost 3, with 29 bases in between. CDR1 and CDR2 from the germline V gene are TSWWSYY and QGS. The CDR3 spells CALGELAPPWIHRYLSDKLIF. The CDR3 DNA reads TGTGCTCTTGGGGAACTAGCTCCCCCTTGGATCCATCGATACCTCTCCGATAAACTCATCTTT.

This clone has a handful of counts. The protein given by TCRdb reflects a much larger clone and differs at residue 11 from this DNA's translation, likely from a read error; the protein shown is the DNA's translation. The J gene is TRDJ1, the V gene TRDV1; TRDD3 matches 10 bases. V shed 0 bases and J 7 bases; nucleotides not matched to a gene: 5. There are 15 residues in the CDR3. From germline, CDR1 is TSWWSYY and CDR2 QGS. Written as DNA, the CDR3 is TGTGCTCTTGGGGAACTCCTGGGGGATAATGGTAAACTCATCTTT. It codes for CALGELLGDNGKLIF.

In this sample, this clone turned up many times. The V call is TRDV1, the J call TRDJ1, with 11 positions matching TRDD3. V shed 4 bases, J shed 1 base, and the junction held 14 bases outside the gene matches. The CDR3 consists of 19 residues. The V gene's germline CDR1 is TSWWSYY and CDR2 QGS. The CDR3 spells CALGAPYYGGGYATDKLIF. CDR3 DNA sequence: TGTGCTCTTGGGGCTCCCTACTACGGTGGGGGATACGCCACCGATAAACTCATCTTT.

On this clone itself: A far larger clone is off by one base, so a read error is likely. Distinct nucleotide sequences in the sample also encode this CDR3. The chain joins TRDV1 to TRDJ2; the D gene could be TRDD1 or TRDD3 (5 bases each). TCRdb does not report a J gene; here it was assigned by matching the DNA to germline references. Germline-derived CDR1 and CDR2 are TSWWSYY and QGS. The CDR3 loop spans 21 amino acids. The CDR3: CALGEESYHEMGKGETAQLFF. In DNA form, the CDR3 reads TGTGCTCTTGGGGAAGAGTCGTACCATGAAATGGGCAAAGGGGAGACAGCGCAACTCTTCTTT.

This clone was detected only a few times. TCRdb pairs this DNA with a much larger clone's protein that differs at residue 13, likely a read error; the protein shown was translated from the DNA. The J gene is TRDJ1, the V gene TRDV1; TRDD2 is a possible D gene (5 bases). The J gene is not listed in TCRdb, so it was assigned here from a DNA match to germline. Trimming shortened V by 4 bases and J by 1 base, and 25 bases separated the two germline ends. Per the germline V gene, CDR1 is TSWWSYY and CDR2 is QGS. The CDR3 runs 19 residues. The CDR3 coding sequence is TGTGCTCTTGGGGGACGCCTCTTCCCTCCAACTATCAGCACCGATAAACTCATCTTT. Protein: CALGGRLFPPTISTDKLIF.

This clone was seen only a few times. TCRdb assigns this DNA the protein of a much larger clone, which departs from its translation at residue 9; this likely reflects a read error, and the protein shown comes from translating the DNA. The chain links TRDV2 to TRDJ1, with a possible D match to TRDD3 (6 bases). TCRdb is silent on the J gene; assignment here came from matching the DNA to germline. There are 21 residues in the CDR3. Germline CDR1 is GEAIGNYY and CDR2 is EKD. The germline V and J ends were trimmed by 0 bases and 2 bases, with 30 bases remaining between them. CDR3 coding DNA: TGTGCCTGTGACACCGTAACCCTCCGGGAGATACGCGAAACCCAGACCGATAAACTCATCTTT. Protein: CACDTVTLREIRETQTDKLIF.

In the case of this clone: This likely stems from a read error, as it lies one base from a far larger clone. This same CDR3 is encoded by further DNA sequences in the sample. The J segment was not called; the V segment is TRDV1; whether TRDD3, the table's D call, matches the DNA was not checked. This CDR3 has 21 residues. CDR1 and CDR2 (germline): TSWWSYY, QGS. In nucleotides, the CDR3 is TGTGCTCTTGGGGAACCTGTCCTACCGGGGTCCATACCCCCGTACACCGATAAACTCATCTTC. Protein: CALGEPVLPGSIPPYTDKLIF.

To note about this clone: TCRdb assigns this DNA the protein of a much larger clone, which departs from its translation at residue 19; this likely reflects a read error, and the protein shown comes from translating the DNA. TRDV1 is the V gene, and the J gene was not called; whether TRDD3, the table's D call, matches the DNA was not checked. Germline CDR1 is TSWWSYY and CDR2 is QGS. This CDR3 has 21 amino acids. Here the CDR3 reads CALGARSPVWGRELGDLKPIF. CDR3 DNA sequence: TGTGCTCTTGGGGCGCGTTCCCCTGTTTGGGGCAGGGAACTGGGGGATCTTAAACCCATCTTT.

Turning to this clone: For this DNA, TCRdb reports the protein of a much larger clone, which diverges at residue 3, most likely from a read error; the protein presented here is translated directly from the DNA. The rearrangement uses TRDV2 and TRDJ1; perhaps TRDD3 as D (5 bases). No J gene was available from TCRdb, and it was assigned here by a germline match of the DNA. Germline V gene data show CDR1 as GEAIGNYY and CDR2 as EKD. This CDR3 is built from 16 residues. The chain's CDR3 is CARDKVPGTYTDKLIF. CDR3 nucleotides: TGTGCCCGTGACAAAGTTCCGGGGACGTACACCGATAAACTCATCTTT.

This rearrangement joins TRDV2 to TRDJ1; 13 nucleotides match TRDD3. The J gene is not listed in TCRdb, so it was assigned here from a DNA match to germline. The germline CDR1 and CDR2 sequences are GEAIGNYY and EKD. The CDR3 is made up of 17 amino acids. The J segment lost 3 bases and the V segment lost 3 bases, leaving 9 bases of the junction unmatched. Here the CDR3 DNA reads TGTGCCTGTGACGAGGGTACTGGGGGATACGATCCCGATAAACTCATCTTT. This gives the protein CACDEGTGGYDPDKLIF.

This clone has a handful of counts. TCRdb's listed protein matches a much larger clone and diverges from this DNA's translation at residue 11, likely through a read error; the protein shown comes from the DNA. This specimen includes other DNA sequences encoding the same CDR3. This chain connects TRDV1 to TRDJ1; D perhaps matches TRDD1 (5 bases). This CDR3 has 16 residues. V dropped 1 base and J dropped 3 bases, with 15 bases sitting between them. CDR1 TSWWSYY and CDR2 QGS come from the germline V gene. The CDR3 nucleotides are TGTGCTCTTGGGGAACATGAGGGAATAGGGGCCGATAAACTCATCTTT. It translates to CALGEHEGIGADKLIF.

As to this clone: This likely reflects a read error, since a far larger clone is one base away. The sample carries other DNA sequences with the same CDR3. This chain links TRDV1 with TRDJ1; D is unresolved. The J gene, absent from TCRdb, was called here by matching the DNA to germline. CDR1 is TSWWSYY and CDR2 is QGS in the germline V gene. The CDR3 is 14 amino acids. The DNA of the CDR3 is TGTGCTCTTGGGGAATGGTTTGGCGCCGACAAACTCATCTTT. Translation gives CALGEWFGADKLIF.

The table lists this clone with a few counts. A far larger clone is only one base removed, so a read error is likely. Within the sample, other DNA sequences also encode this same CDR3. J is TRDJ1 and V is TRDV2; 12 positions agree with TRDD3. Here the J gene came from matching the DNA to germline, since TCRdb omits it. There are 19 residues in the CDR3. Germline lookup yields CDR1 GEAIGNYY and CDR2 EKD. The CDR3 region is CACDTRLGDTLRDTDKLIF. The CDR3, as DNA: TGCGCCTGTGACACGAGACTGGGGGATACACTTCGAGACACCGATAAACTCATCTTT.

This clone was seen only a few times. The protein held in TCRdb is that of a much larger clone and does not match this DNA's translation at residue 10, likely because of a read error; the protein shown is translated from the DNA. The gene calls are TRDV1 and TRDJ1; 9 bases fit TRDD3. V lost 0 bases to trimming and J lost 3 bases; unmatched junction nucleotides: 20. The CDR3 is 21 amino acids. Germline V gene sequence: CDR1 TSWWSYY, CDR2 QGS. CDR3: CALGELMGYRGIPYLPDKLIF. The CDR3 nucleotides are TGTGCTCTTGGGGAACTAATGGGGTACCGGGGGATACCCTACCTTCCCGATAAACTCATCTTT.

The table lists this clone with a few counts. This is likely an artifact of a read error, given a far larger clone one base away. This same CDR3 is encoded by further DNA sequences in the sample. The chain joins TRDV1 to TRDJ1; 11 nucleotides align to TRDD3. The J gene, left out of TCRdb, was set here by checking the DNA against germline. CDR3 size: 21 residues. The germline CDR1 and CDR2 sequences are TSWWSYY and QGS. V was clipped by 3 bases and J by 1 base; unmatched bases: 19. The DNA of the CDR3 is TGTGCTCTTGGGGAGCTTCTCAGGGGTCTTGGGGGATACGGCCTCACCGATAAACTCATCTTT. Its translation: CALGELLRGLGGYGLTDKLIF.

This clone has a handful of counts. The amino acid sequence in TCRdb belongs to a much larger clone and departs from this DNA's translation at residue 5, likely a sequencing read error; the sequence shown is translated from the DNA. The V call is TRDV2, the J call TRDJ3, with 10 bases that match TRDD3. Here the J gene was assigned by germline matching of the DNA, as TCRdb has none. V lost 3 bases to trimming and J lost 0 bases; unmatched junction nucleotides: 10. The germline V gene encodes CDR1 GEAIGNYY and CDR2 EKD. CDR3 length: 20 residues. The CDR3 sequence is CACDAIRLGDRSWDTRQMFF. The CDR3 DNA sequence: TGTGCCTGTGACGCCATTAGACTGGGGGATCGCTCCTGGGACACCCGACAGATGTTTTTC.

This clone showed up just a few times. A single base is all that separates this from a far larger clone, so a read error is likely. The identical CDR3 is also encoded by other nucleotide sequences in the sample. The chain joins TRDV1 to TRDJ1; D is possibly TRDD2 (7 bases). Assignment of the J gene here rests on matching the DNA to germline, because TCRdb gives none. The CDR3 length is 28 residues. Germline V gives CDR1 TSWWSYY, CDR2 QGS. Trimming shortened V by 4 bases and J by 2 bases, and 53 bases separated the two germline ends. The chain's CDR3 is CALGANNRVQFPTREYGDWVKYTDKLIF. CDR3 DNA: TGTGCTCTTGGGGCTAATAACAGGGTCCAGTTTCCTACGAGGGAATACGGGGATTGGGTTAAGTATACCGATAAACTCATCTTT.

This clone occurred a few times. This DNA translates differently at residue 7 from the TCRdb protein, which is that of a much larger clone; a read error is likely, and the protein shown is the DNA's own translation. V usage is TRDV1 and J usage is TRDJ1; D gene ambiguous. The CDR3 runs to 14 residues. CDR1 and CDR2 (germline): TSWWSYY, QGS. The V end lost 1 base, the J end lost 4 bases, and 10 bases lay between the germline ends. CDR3 protein: CALGERLKYDKLIF. The CDR3 coding sequence is TGTGCTCTTGGGGAACGGCTTAAGTACGATAAACTCATCTTT.